Sequencing of this TCR beta chain was carried out in a study of T cells in Graves' hyperthyroidism and ophthalmopathy. Study context: Pretreatment peripheral blood was obtained at initial diagnosis. Study findings and constraints: Most thyroid clonotypes expanded above 0.001 appeared in blood too.

Clinical Activity Scores of at least 3, NOSPECS grades of at least 4 and durations under 3 months characterized ophthalmopathy patients. PBMCs were collected from an approximately 10 ml volume of fresh peripheral blood. Note on this clonotype: Its antigen is still unknown.

The source material, RNA transcripts, was used to amplify TCR beta CDR3 regions. HTBI primers were employed in a first-round RT-PCR of the TCR CDR3. TCRdb processed the multiplex PCR reads anew with MiXCR; each CDR3 protein has one entry. The table lists about 350,000 distinct CDR3 sequences, nearly 15% of them singletons, with roughly a fifth in the top ten. With 2 bases removed from V and 7 bases from J, the gap between germline ends came to 21 bases. The germline V gene encodes CDR1 MGHDK and CDR2 SYGVNS. The CDR3 loop spans 18 amino acids. The TCR comes from a woman aged 55 to 70 with Graves' ophthalmopathy. Input material: blood. The chain employs TRBV25-1 and TRBJ1-6; no firm D call. The CDR3 region has the DNA TGTGCCAGCAGTGAAAATATAGTTCTTGGAGGATTGAATTCACCCCTCCACTTT. Amino acids: CASSENIVLGGLNSPLHF.